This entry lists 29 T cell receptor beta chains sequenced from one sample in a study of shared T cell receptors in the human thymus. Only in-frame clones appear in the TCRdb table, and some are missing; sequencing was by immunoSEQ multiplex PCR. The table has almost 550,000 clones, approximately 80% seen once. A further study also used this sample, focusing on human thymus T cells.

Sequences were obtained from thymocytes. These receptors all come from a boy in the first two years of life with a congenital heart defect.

CDR3 loop: CASSLAFTSGSVYEQYF. CDR3 DNA sequence: TGTGCCAGCAGCTTGGCCTTCACTAGCGGGAGTGTCTACGAGCAGTACTTC. V gene TRBV5-4 combines with J gene TRBJ2-7, with 11 nucleotides matching TRBD2. The ends lost 0 bases at V and 3 bases at J; junction bases unmatched: 8. The CDR3 runs 17 residues. Per the germline V gene, CDR1 is SGHNT and CDR2 is YYREEE (reference sequence).

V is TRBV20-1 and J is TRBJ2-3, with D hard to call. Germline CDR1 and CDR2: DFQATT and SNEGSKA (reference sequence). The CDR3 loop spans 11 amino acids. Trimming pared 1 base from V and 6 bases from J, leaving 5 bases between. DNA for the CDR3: TGCAGTGCTAGAGTTTCTGATACGCAGTATTTT. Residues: CSARVSDTQYF.

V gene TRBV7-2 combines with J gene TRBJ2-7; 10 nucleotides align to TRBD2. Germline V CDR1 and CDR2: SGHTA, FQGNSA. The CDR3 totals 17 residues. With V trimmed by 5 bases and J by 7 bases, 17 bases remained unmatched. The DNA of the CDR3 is TGTGCCAGCAGCCTTCGGGAGCGGGAGGGCTCTCTGGGAGAGCAGTACTTC. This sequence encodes CASSLREREGSLGEQYF.

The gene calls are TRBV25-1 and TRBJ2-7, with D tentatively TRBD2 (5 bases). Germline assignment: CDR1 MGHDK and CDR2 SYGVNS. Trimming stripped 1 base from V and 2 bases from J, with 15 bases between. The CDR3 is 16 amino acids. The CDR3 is CASSESVGNGAYEQYF. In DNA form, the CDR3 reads TGTGCCAGCAGTGAATCGGTAGGGAACGGGGCCTACGAGCAGTACTTC.

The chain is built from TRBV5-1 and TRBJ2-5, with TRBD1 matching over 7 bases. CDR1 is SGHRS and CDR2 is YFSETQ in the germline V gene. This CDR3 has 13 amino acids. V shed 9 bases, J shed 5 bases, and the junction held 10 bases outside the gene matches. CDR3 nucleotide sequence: TGCGCCACAAGACAGGGATCTGCTGAGACCCAGTACTTC. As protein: CATRQGSAETQYF.

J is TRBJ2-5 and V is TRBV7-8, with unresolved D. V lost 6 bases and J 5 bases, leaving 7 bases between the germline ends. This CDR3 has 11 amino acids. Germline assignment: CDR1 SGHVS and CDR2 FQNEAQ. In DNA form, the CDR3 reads TGTGCCAGCAGATCCGGGGAGACCCAGTACTTC. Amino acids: CASRSGETQYF.

CDR3 nucleotide sequence: TGTGCCAGCAGTTTTGGCGGGTTAGGGACAGATACGCAGTATTTT. This sequence encodes CASSFGGLGTDTQYF. The chain carries TRBV27 and TRBJ2-3, with D perhaps matching TRBD2 (5 bases). V was clipped by 3 bases and J by 3 bases, with 13 bases between them. CDR3 length equals 15 residues. Germline CDR1 and CDR2: MNHEY and SMNVEV (reference sequence).

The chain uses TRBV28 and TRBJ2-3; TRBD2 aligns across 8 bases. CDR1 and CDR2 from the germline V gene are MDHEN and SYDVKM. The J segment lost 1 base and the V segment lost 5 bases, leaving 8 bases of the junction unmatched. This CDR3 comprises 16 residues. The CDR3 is CASSPGGGPRTDTQYF. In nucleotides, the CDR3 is TGTGCCAGCAGTCCGGGAGGGGGGCCCCGCACAGATACGCAGTATTTT.

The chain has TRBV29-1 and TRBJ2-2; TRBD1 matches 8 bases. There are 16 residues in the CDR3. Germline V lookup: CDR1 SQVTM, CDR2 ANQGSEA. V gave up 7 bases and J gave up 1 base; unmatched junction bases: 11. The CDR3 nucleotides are TGCAGCGCCCGGACAGGGAAGAGAGAGAACACCGGGGAGCTGTTTTTT. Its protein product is CSARTGKRENTGELFF.

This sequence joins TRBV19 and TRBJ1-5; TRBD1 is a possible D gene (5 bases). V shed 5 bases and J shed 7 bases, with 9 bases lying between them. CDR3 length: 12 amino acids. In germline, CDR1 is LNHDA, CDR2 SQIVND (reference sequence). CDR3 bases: TGTGCCAGTAGTCCCAAGGGGCAGCCCCAGCATTTT. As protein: CASSPKGQPQHF.

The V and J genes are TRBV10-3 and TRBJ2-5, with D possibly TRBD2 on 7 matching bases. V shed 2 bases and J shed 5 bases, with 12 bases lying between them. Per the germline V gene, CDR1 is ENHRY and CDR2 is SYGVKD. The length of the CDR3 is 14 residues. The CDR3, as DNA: TGTGCCATCAGTGAGGGCAGGGGAGGGGAGACCCAGTACTTC. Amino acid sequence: CAISEGRGGETQYF.

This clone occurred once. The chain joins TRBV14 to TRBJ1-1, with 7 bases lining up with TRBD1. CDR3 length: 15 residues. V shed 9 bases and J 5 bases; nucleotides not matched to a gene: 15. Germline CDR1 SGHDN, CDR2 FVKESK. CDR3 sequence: CARFPWTGIGTEAFF. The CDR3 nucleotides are TGTGCCAGATTTCCTTGGACAGGCATAGGTACTGAAGCTTTCTTT.

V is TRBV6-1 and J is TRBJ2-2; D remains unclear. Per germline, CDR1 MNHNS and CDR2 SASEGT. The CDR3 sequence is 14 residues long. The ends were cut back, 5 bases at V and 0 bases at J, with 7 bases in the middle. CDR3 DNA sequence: TGTGCCAGCAGTCGCAGTTCGAACACCGGGGAGCTGTTTTTT. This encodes CASSRSSNTGELFF.

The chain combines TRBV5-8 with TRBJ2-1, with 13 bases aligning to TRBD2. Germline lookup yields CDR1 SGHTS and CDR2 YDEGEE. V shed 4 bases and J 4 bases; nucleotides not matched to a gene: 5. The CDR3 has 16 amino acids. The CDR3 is CASSHGTSGTYNEQFF. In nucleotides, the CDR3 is TGTGCCAGCAGCCACGGGACTAGCGGGACATACAATGAGCAGTTCTTC.

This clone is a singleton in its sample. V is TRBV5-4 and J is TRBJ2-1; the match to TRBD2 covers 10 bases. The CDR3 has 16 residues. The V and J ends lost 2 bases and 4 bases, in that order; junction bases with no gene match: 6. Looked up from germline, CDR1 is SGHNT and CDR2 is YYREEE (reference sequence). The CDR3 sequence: CASSFWTSGGYNEQFF. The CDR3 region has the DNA TGTGCCAGCAGCTTCTGGACTAGCGGAGGGTACAATGAGCAGTTCTTC.

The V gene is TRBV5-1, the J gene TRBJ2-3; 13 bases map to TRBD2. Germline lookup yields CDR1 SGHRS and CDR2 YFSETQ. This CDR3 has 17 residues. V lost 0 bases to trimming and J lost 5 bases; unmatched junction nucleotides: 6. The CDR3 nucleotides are TGCGCCAGCAGCTTGGGGTGGACTAGCGGGAGAATAGATACGCAGTATTTT. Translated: CASSLGWTSGRIDTQYF.

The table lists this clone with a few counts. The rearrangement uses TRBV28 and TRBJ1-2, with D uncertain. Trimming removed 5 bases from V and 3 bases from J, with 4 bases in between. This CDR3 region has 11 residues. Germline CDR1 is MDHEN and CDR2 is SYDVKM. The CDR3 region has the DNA TGTGCCAGCAGTCCGGACTATGGCTACACCTTC. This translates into CASSPDYGYTF.

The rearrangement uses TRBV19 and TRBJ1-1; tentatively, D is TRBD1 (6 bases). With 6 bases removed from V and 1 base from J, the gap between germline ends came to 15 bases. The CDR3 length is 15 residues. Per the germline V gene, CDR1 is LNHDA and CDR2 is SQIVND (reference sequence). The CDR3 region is CASSPFQGPNTEAFF. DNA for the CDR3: TGTGCCAGTAGCCCCTTCCAGGGGCCGAACACTGAAGCTTTCTTT.

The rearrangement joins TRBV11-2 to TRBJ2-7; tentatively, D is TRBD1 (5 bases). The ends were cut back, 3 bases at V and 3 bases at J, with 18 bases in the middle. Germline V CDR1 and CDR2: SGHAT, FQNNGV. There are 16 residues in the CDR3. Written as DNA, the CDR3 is TGTGCCAGCAGCTTCGTTGCCGTGGACAAAGACTACGAGCAGTACTTC. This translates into CASSFVAVDKDYEQYF.

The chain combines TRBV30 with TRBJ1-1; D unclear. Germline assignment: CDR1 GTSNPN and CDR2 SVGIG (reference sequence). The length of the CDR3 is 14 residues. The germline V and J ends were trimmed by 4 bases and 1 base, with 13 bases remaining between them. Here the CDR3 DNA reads TGTGCCTGGAAAGTACGGGAGGCGAACACTGAAGCTTTCTTT. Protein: CAWKVREANTEAFF.

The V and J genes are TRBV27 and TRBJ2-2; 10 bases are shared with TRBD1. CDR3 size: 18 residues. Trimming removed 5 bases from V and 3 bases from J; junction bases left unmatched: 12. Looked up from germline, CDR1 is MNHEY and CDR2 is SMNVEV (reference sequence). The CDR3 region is CASSGRDRGRTDTGELFF. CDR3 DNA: TGTGCCAGCAGTGGCCGGGACAGGGGCCGGACGGACACCGGGGAGCTGTTTTTT.

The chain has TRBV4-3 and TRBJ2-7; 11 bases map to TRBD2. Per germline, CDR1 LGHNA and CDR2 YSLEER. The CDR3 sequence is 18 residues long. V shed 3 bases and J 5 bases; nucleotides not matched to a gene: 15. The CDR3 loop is CASSHEMLLAGGFNEQYF. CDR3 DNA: TGCGCCAGCAGCCACGAAATGCTCCTAGCGGGAGGTTTCAACGAGCAGTACTTC.

CDR3 loop: CASSQDNDERHSGQGNTEAFF. The CDR3, as DNA: TGCGCCAGCAGCCAAGATAACGACGAAAGGCATAGTGGGCAGGGGAACACTGAAGCTTTCTTT. The chain combines TRBV4-3 with TRBJ1-1; D is possibly TRBD1 (5 bases). Germline V gives CDR1 LGHNA, CDR2 YSLEER. V was clipped by 0 bases and J by 1 base, with 27 bases between them. The CDR3 extends over 21 amino acids.

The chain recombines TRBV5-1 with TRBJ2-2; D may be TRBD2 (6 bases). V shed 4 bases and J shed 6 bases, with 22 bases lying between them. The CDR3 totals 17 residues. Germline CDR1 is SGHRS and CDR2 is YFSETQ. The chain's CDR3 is CASSPGTPVPSAGELFF. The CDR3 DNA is TGCGCCAGCAGCCCCGGGACTCCCGTCCCTTCAGCCGGGGAGCTGTTTTTT. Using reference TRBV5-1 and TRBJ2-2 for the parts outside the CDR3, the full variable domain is KAGVTQTPRYLIKTRGQQVTLSCSPISGHRSVSWYQQTPGQGLQFLFEYFSETQRNKGNFPGRFSGRQFSNSRSEMNVSTLELGDSALYLCASSPGTPVPSAGELFFGEGSRLTVL.

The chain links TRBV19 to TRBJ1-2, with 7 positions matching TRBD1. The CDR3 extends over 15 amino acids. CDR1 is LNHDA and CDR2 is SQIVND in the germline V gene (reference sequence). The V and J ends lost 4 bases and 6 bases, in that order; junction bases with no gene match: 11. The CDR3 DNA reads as TGTGCCAGTAGTAACGAGACAGGGAAGGCAAATGGCTACACCTTC. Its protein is CASSNETGKANGYTF.

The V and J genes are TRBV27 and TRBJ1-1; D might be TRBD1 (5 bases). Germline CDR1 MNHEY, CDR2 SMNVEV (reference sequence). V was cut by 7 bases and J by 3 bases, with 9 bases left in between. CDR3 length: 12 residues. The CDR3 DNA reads TGTGCCAGCATCGGCAGGGACACTGAAGCTTTCTTT. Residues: CASIGRDTEAFF.

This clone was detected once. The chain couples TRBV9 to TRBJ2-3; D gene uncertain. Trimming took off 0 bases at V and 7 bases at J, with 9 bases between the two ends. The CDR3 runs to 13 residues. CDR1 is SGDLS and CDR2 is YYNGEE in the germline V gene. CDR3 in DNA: TGTGCCAGCAGCGTAGGCGCCAACTATACGCAGTATTTT. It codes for CASSVGANYTQYF.

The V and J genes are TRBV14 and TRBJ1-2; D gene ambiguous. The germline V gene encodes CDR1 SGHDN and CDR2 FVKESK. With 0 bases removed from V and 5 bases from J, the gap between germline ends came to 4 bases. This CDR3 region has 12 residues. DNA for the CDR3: TGTGCCAGCAGCCAAGATATTTATGGCTACACCTTC. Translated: CASSQDIYGYTF. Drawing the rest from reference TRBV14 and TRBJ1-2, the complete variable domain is EAGVTQFPSHSVIEKGQTVTLRCDPISGHDNLYWYRRVMGKEIKFLLHFVKESKQDESGMPNNRFLAERTGGTYSTLKVQPAELEDSGVYFCASSQDIYGYTFGSGTRLTVV.

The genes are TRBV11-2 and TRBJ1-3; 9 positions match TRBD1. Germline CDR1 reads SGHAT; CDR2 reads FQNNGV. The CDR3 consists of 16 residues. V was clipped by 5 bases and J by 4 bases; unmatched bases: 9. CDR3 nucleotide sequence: TGTGCCAGCAGCCCATCTGGGACAGGGCGGGGAAACACCATATATTTT. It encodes CASSPSGTGRGNTIYF.